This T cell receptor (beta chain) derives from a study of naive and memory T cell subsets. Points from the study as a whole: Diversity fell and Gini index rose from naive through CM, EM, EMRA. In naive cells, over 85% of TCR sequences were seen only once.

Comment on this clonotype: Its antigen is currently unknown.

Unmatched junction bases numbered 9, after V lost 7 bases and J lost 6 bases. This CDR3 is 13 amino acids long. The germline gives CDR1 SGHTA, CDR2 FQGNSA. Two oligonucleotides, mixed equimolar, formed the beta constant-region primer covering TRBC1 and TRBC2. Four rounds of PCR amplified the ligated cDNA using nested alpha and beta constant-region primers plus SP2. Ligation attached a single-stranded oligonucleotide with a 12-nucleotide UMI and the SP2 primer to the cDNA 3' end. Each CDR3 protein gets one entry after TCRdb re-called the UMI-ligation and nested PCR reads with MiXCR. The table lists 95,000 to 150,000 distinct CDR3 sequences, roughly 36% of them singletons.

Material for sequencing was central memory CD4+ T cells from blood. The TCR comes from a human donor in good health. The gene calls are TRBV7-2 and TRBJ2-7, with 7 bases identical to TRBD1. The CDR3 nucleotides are TGTGCCAGCACCCCGGCAGGGGGTAGCGAGCAGTACTTC. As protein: CASTPAGGSEQYF.